This entry describes one T cell receptor beta chain. The antigen remains unidentified. The length of the CDR3 is 13 residues. Trimming took off 4 bases at V and 2 bases at J, with 8 bases between the two ends. Germline loops: CDR1 SGHDT, CDR2 YYEEEE. CD4+ naive, central memory, regulatory and stem cell-like memory cells were sorted via CD45RO/CCR7/CD25/CD127/CD95/CD27. This record belongs to a study of beta chain features in type 1 diabetes. Study-wide results and limits: Within patients, naive, central memory and Treg TCRB repertoires seemed more similar than within healthy donors. Cells that show high TCR expression could be over-represented by cDNA sequencing. Researchers report that Type 1 diabetes patients had moderately but significantly shorter TCRB CDR3s across all four CD4+ subsets.

Of the isolated RNA, all was reverse transcribed, and so the sequenced material was expressed TCRB transcripts. The table came from immunoSEQ multiplex PCR; TCRdb's copy has only in-frame clones and leaves some out. The sample records roughly 50,000 clones, about 48% being singletons. The TCR sequence derives from a man younger than 45 with type 1 diabetes. The chain uses TRBV5-6 and TRBJ2-3, with D unresolved. What was sequenced was stem cell memory CD4+ T cells from blood. CDR3 sequence: CASSIGTTDTQYF. For the CDR3, the DNA is TGTGCCAGCAGCATCGGTACCACAGATACGCAGTATTTT.